This T cell receptor beta chain was identified in a study of regulatory T cells in long-lasting Graves disease (dated by TCRdb to about 2021). Notes on the research overall: Persistent Graves' disease was defined as persistently positive TSH receptor autoantibodies together with antithyroid drug treatment for over 5 years. The study took place in China and was registered as a clinical trial. Peripheral blood TCR sequencing and RNA sequencing compared persistent Graves' disease patients with newly diagnosed Graves' disease patients. A total of roughly 35 samples underwent TCR sequencing: some 13 from persistent and some 20 from newly diagnosed Graves' disease patients. On average, persistent Graves' disease patients in the clinical cohort had been on antithyroid drugs for about 9.7 years.

This clonotype was counted only a few times. Its target antigen remains unknown. The input lacks base qualities; no much larger clone sits a single base away. Results the study describes overall, beyond this receptor: Because the primary lesion, thyroid tissue, could not be accessed, the study looked at peripheral blood alone. Patients with persistent disease shared more public clonotypes (approximately 2,500) than newly diagnosed patients did (966). Sequencing and analysis were limited to the TCR beta chain. The authors noted that the small sample size was a limitation that may lower accuracy. Persistent disease showed preferential use of TRBV28, TRBJ1-2 and TRBJ2-5, whereas newly diagnosed disease favored TRBV20-1 and TRBJ2-1. Persistent Graves' disease patients showed lower TCR Shannon entropy and fewer highly expanded clones than newly diagnosed patients, suggesting clonal expansion.

The meaning of the sample's time point label: persistent/refractory GD, antithyroid drugs over 5 years with positive TRAb. RNA was extracted from PBMCs in TRIzol for both TCR sequencing and RNA sequencing. The diagnosis of Graves' disease was made according to American Thyroid Association guidelines. Recruitment of patients was carried out at an endocrinology department in Xi'an, China. Each patient gave approximately 9.7 milliliters of peripheral blood, collected in an EDTA anticoagulant tube. Ficoll Paque Plus density gradient separation was used to isolate PBMCs, and no further T cell sorting was performed. An Agilent 2100 Bioanalyzer and agarose gel were used to assess RNA quality, and a NanoDrop 2000 was used to measure RNA concentration. The library was generated by multiplex PCR. Instrument on record: Illumina HiSeq 4000. To build TCR beta libraries, CDR3 regions were amplified by Arm-PCR using iRepertoire HTBI primers. Before sequencing, the PCR products went through gel purification. The study's processing was this. Gene usage analysis of CDR3 amino acid clonotypes relied on the approximately 68 TRBV and more than twelve TRBJ segments identified across samples. Filtered high-quality paired reads were merged into contigs using COPE and FqMerger. Contigs were aligned with BLAST to IMGT TRBV, TRBD and TRBJ reference genes, and CDR3 was defined per IMGT. Any clonotype with a frequency above 0.1% was counted as a highly expanded clone. Shannon entropy served as the measure of repertoire diversity, while the Gini coefficient captured V-J evenness. Clonotypes shared by more than one individual were considered public. TCRdb trimmed public reads at Q25 via fastp, called clones via MiXCR and kept in-frame beta chains. CDR3 protein sequences are deduplicated, and each keeps its most common genes and DNA. These V and J calls are TCRdb output, not the study's own analysis. The sample table lists 400,000 to 600,000 distinct CDR3 sequences, 20% to 25% of them with a count of one. Approximately 6.4% of the sample goes to the ten largest clones.

V loses 3 bases of germline sequence and J loses 12 bases, and the interval between the two ends is 18 bases. The CDR3 sequence holds 13 residues, the cysteine and phenylalanine included. The read is trimmed to its CDR3 DNA, 39 bases read in frame from base 1. According to the germline V gene (reference sequence), CDR1 reads SGHKS and CDR2 reads YYEKEE. The clonotype was recovered from a female donor with Graves disease. The chain joins TRBV5-5 to TRBJ1-1, with TRBD1 perhaps the D gene, on 6 matching bases. The sample was peripheral blood mononuclear cells (PBMCs), taken when the disease was refractory, from a patient treated with antithyroid drugs. The DNA sequence follows: TGTGCCAGCAGCTACGAGGCGGGGGGCGAATCTTTCTTT. It codes for CASSYEAGGESFF.